This T cell receptor beta chain emerged from a study of human T cells and chemical hapten exposure. Study-wide results and caveats: Significantly more large CDR3 similarity clusters arose among expanded TCRs than among controls. DPC sensitization did not alter TCRs above 1 in 1000 frequency.

This clonotype was picked up a small number of times. Its antigen is still unknown. Unique molecular identifiers were attached to individual cDNA molecules during library preparation. Authors' analysis steps: Between roughly 23,224 and 700,000 TCRs appeared in each sample, and the median stood at 95,638. Using its own MiXCR run on the RACE reads, TCRdb lists one record per CDR3 protein. TCRdb, not the original authors, processed these V and J calls. The sample consists of some 99,000 distinct CDR3 sequences, 9.2% of them appearing once. The length of the CDR3 is 16 residues. V was shortened by 4 bases and J by 4 bases, with 18 bases between the two germline ends. CDR1 and CDR2 (germline): SGHTA, FQGNSA. Time point reported: patch test 2, 6 weeks after DPC sensitization. Treatment reported: therapeutic diphenylcyclopropenone sensitization with weekly scalp DPC.

The gene calls are TRBV7-2 and TRBJ2-3, with D perhaps matching TRBD2 (7 bases). The source was whole blood, collected in connection with sensitization to the hapten diphenylcyclopropenone (DPC). This clonotype was sampled from a middle-aged woman with alopecia areata. Some clones in this sample may be carry-over from other donors' samples. This chain's CDR3 is CASSSGGRGSSDTQYF. The CDR3 nucleotides are TGTGCCAGCAGCTCCGGGGGGCGGGGGAGTTCAGATACGCAGTATTTT.